A single sample gave rise to the 3 T cell receptor beta chains below, sequenced in a study of T cell responses to AZD1222 COVID-19 vaccine. Some clones are missing from TCRdb's copy, which holds only in-frame ones; the method was immunoSEQ multiplex PCR. Of 250,000 to 300,000 clones detected, 90% to 95% appear once; the ten largest clones hold roughly 0.6%. The sequenced sample was peripheral blood, obtained 28 days after the second AZD1222 dose. These receptor sequences come from an adult who received the AZD1222 COVID-19 vaccine.

The chain employs TRBV5-1 and TRBJ2-1; the D is unclear. This CDR3 is 13 amino acids long. The germline V gene has CDR1 SGHRS and CDR2 YFSETQ. Deletions cut 4 bases from V and 5 bases from J, with 10 bases between. The CDR3, as DNA: TGCGCCAGCAGCCAGGACGGTCACAATGAGCAGTTCTTC. Protein product: CASSQDGHNEQFF.

This clone was seen a single time. The chain couples TRBV28 to TRBJ1-6; D ambiguous. Per germline, CDR1 MDHEN and CDR2 SYDVKM. This CDR3 has 13 residues. The germline V and J ends were trimmed by 5 bases and 12 bases, with 14 bases remaining between them. The CDR3 DNA is TGTGCCAGCAGTCTCGACCCCCACCGACCCCTCCACTTT. This translates into CASSLDPHRPLHF.

This rearrangement joins TRBV7-8 to TRBJ1-5, with TRBD1 as a possible D gene (5 bases). The CDR3 runs to 16 residues. V was shortened by 5 bases and J by 0 bases, with 14 bases between the two germline ends. Germline CDR1 SGHVS, CDR2 FQNEAQ. CDR3: CASSPSGGSSNQPQHF. Here the CDR3 DNA reads TGTGCCAGCAGCCCGAGTGGGGGGAGTAGCAATCAGCCCCAGCATTTT.